The rows below give T cell receptor beta chains drawn from one sample of a study of blood T cell repertoires in COVID-19. TCRdb's table, derived via immunoSEQ multiplex PCR, lists solely in-frame clones and lacks some. The sample carries approximately 88,000 clones, around three quarters recorded once. The sequenced sample consisted of peripheral blood. These receptors were taken from an elderly woman with active or convalescent COVID-19. Each CDR3 is given with its conserved first and last residue. D genes are given only for firm matches. Part of the rows lack a size; the others show once, few, many or a class for expanded clones.

TRBJ1-2 NA TRBD1 TRBV6-5 TGTGCCAGCCAGGGGGGACAGGGGGCGGAGGGTGGCTACACCTTC CASQGGQGAEGGYTF
TRBJ2-3 NA NA TRBV5-4 TGTGCCAGCAGCCTAGACTCAACTAGCACAGATACGCAGTATTTT CASSLDSTSTDTQYF
TRBJ1-5 once NA TRBV28 TGTGCCAGCGAAAATGGGGGCTCACATCAGCCCCAGCATTTT CASENGGSHQPQHF
TRBJ1-2 once NA TRBV30 TGTGCCTGGAGTGCCTCCGGAGATAGCTACACCTTC CAWSASGDSYTF
TRBJ2-3 NA TRBD2 TRBV7-3 TGTGCCAGCAGCCGAGCGGGGGGGAGCACAGATACGCAGTATTTT CASSRAGGSTDTQYF
TRBJ1-2 NA TRBD1 TRBV3-1/TRBV3-2 TGTGCCAGCAGCCCCTCCGGAGGGGGCTGGTATGGCTACACCTTC CASSPSGGGWYGYTF
TRBJ1-6 NA NA TRBV30 TGTGCCTGGAGTGAAACAGTTGCTAATAATTCACCCCTCCACTTT CAWSETVANNSPLHF
TRBJ2-3 NA TRBD2 TRBV7-3 TGTGCCAGCAGCGAACAAGGACTAGACACAGATACGCAGTATTTT CASSEQGLDTDTQYF
TRBJ1-2 NA TRBD1 TRBV5-8 TGTGCCAGCAGCGGCGGGACAGGGATCGAGAGCTATGGCTACACCTTC CASSGGTGIESYGYTF
TRBJ2-7 once TRBD1 TRBV27 TGTGCCAGCAGTCTTGACAGGGCCCACGAGCAGTACTTC CASSLDRAHEQYF
TRBJ1-2 NA TRBD1 TRBV7-9 TGTGCCAGCAGCCCAGGGGGATTGGTCTATGGCTACACCTTC CASSPGGLVYGYTF
TRBJ2-2 NA NA TRBV5-8 TGTGCCAGCAGCTTCGTTTTTCCCGGGGAGCTGTTTTTT CASSFVFPGELFF
TRBJ1-6 NA NA TRBV7-6 TGTGCCAGCAGCTTAGACAGCGGCAATTCACCCCTCCACTTT CASSLDSGNSPLHF
TRBJ1-6 NA NA TRBV7-2 TGTGCCAGCAGCACCCGGGACAAGCCTTCACCCCTCCACTTT CASSTRDKPSPLHF
TRBJ1-2 NA TRBD1 TRBV5-6 TGTGCCAGCAGCCCGTCGGGACAGACCTATGGCTACACCTTC CASSPSGQTYGYTF
TRBJ1-6 NA NA TRBV14 TGTGCCAGCAGCCAAAACAGCCCGAATTCACCCCTCCACTTT CASSQNSPNSPLHF
TRBJ1-2 NA NA TRBV10-3 TGTGCCACGGGGGGGGGACAAGGTCAATATGGCTACACCTTC CATGGGQGQYGYTF
TRBJ2-2 NA TRBD1 TRBV5-4 TGTGCCAGCAGCTCGCCGGGACAGGGGATCGGGGAGCTGTTTTTT CASSSPGQGIGELFF
TRBJ2-1 NA TRBD1 TRBV7-9 TGTGCCAGCAGCCCCAGGGGGAACTCCTACAATGAGCAGTTCTTC CASSPRGNSYNEQFF
TRBJ1-1 NA NA TRBV10-2 TGCGCCAGCAGTTCGACAGGTGGGGACACTGAAGCTTTCTTT CASSSTGGDTEAFF
TRBJ2-7 NA NA TRBV6-5 TGTGCCAGCAGGGAGGGCGAGCAGTACTTC CASREGEQYF
TRBJ1-2 NA NA TRBV7-8 TGTGCCAGCAGCTTCCAGGGAACTAACTATGGCTACACCTTC CASSFQGTNYGYTF
TRBJ2-7 NA NA TRBV18 TGTGCCAGCTCACCTACCGGACAGTTCGGGGTCGAGCAGTACTTC CASSPTGQFGVEQYF
TRBJ2-6 NA NA TRBV2 TGTGCCAGCAGTGGACAGATAACTGGGGCCAACGTCCTGACTTTC CASSGQITGANVLTF
TRBJ1-5 NA NA TRBV5-1 TGCGCCAGCAGCGCGGGGGATAGCAATCAGCCCCAGCATTTT CASSAGDSNQPQHF
TRBJ1-1 many NA TRBV29-1 TGCAGCGTTGCGGGAGGACTGATGAACACTGAAGCTTTCTTT CSVAGGLMNTEAFF
TRBJ2-1 NA TRBD2 TRBV7-6 TGTGCCAGTGCCGAATTAGTAGCGGGGGGTTGGGATGAGCAGTTCTTC CASAELVAGGWDEQFF
TRBJ2-1 NA TRBD1 TRBV12-5 TGTGCTAGTGGTTTGGTGATAAGGGGGCCCGAGTTCTTC CASGLVIRGPEFF
TRBJ1-4 NA TRBD1 TRBV4-3 TGCGCCAGCAGCCCCGACAGGGGTTTCGAAAAACTGTTTTTT CASSPDRGFEKLFF
TRBJ2-2 NA TRBD1 TRBV5-5 TGTGCCAGCGGGACAGGGCCCACCGGGGAGCTGTTTTTT CASGTGPTGELFF
TRBJ2-3 NA TRBD2 TRBV7-2 TGTGCCAGCAGCCCTAGTGCGACTAGCGGCACAGATACGCAGTATTTT CASSPSATSGTDTQYF
TRBJ2-5 once TRBD2 TRBV7-2 TGTGCCAGCAGCGGTAGCGGGGGGGCGTCGCAGACCCAGTACTTC CASSGSGGASQTQYF
TRBJ2-5 NA TRBD2 TRBV25-1 TGTGCCAGCAGTGAGCCCGGCGGGGGACAAGAGACCCAGTACTTC CASSEPGGGQETQYF
TRBJ2-7 NA NA TRBV2 TGTGCCAGCAGTGATGCCGGCTCCTACGAGCAGTACTTC CASSDAGSYEQYF
TRBJ1-2 NA NA TRBV2 TGTGCCAGCAGAGAGGACAGTAACTATGGCTACACCTTC CASREDSNYGYTF
TRBJ2-6 NA TRBD1 TRBV7-9 TGTGCCAGCAGCCTACCGGGACAGATAACCTCTGGGGCCAACGTCCTGACTTTC CASSLPGQITSGANVLTF
TRBJ2-5 NA TRBD2 TRBV6-2/TRBV6-3 TGTGCCAGCAGTCCGGGACTAGGCCCATCGCGGACCCAGTACTTC CASSPGLGPSRTQYF
TRBJ1-3 NA NA TRBV7-3 TGTGCCAGCAGCTTAATGGCGGGGACTGGAAACACCATATATTTT CASSLMAGTGNTIYF
TRBJ2-3 once TRBD2 TRBV5-6 TGTGCCAGCAGCACGACTAGCGGGGTCGACACAGATACGCAGTATTTT CASSTTSGVDTDTQYF
TRBJ1-5 NA NA TRBV4-1 TGCGCCAGCAGCCAAGGGCTTGTTGGCAATCAGCCCCAGCATTTT CASSQGLVGNQPQHF
TRBJ1-1 NA NA TRBV12-5 TGTGCTAGTGGGGCCCGGGGTAACACTGAAGCTTTCTTT CASGARGNTEAFF